The 9 T cell receptor beta chains below come from one sample, sequenced in a study of blood T cell repertoires in COVID-19. TCRdb's copy holds only in-frame clones and misses some; the assay was immunoSEQ multiplex PCR. This table has roughly 100,000 clones, about 87% appearing once. Sequencing input: peripheral blood. These receptors all come from a human donor with COVID-19, enrolled during active disease. The donor label of this sample is uncertain.

The chain couples TRBV27 to TRBJ1-2, with no clear D. From germline, CDR1 is MNHEY and CDR2 SMNVEV (reference sequence). Between the trimmed V and J ends, which lost 3 bases and 7 bases, there was a span of 21 bases. This CDR3 has 16 residues. The CDR3 protein is CASSFALPGFASGYTF. CDR3 DNA: TGTGCCAGCAGTTTTGCCCTTCCGGGATTTGCGTCTGGCTACACCTTC.

V gene TRBV27 combines with J gene TRBJ2-7; TRBD1 matches 9 bases. The V gene's germline CDR1 is MNHEY and CDR2 SMNVEV (reference sequence). The J segment lost 3 bases and the V segment lost 3 bases, leaving 3 bases of the junction unmatched. The CDR3 has 14 amino acids. This CDR3 is CASSFSDRGYEQYF. Written as DNA, the CDR3 is TGTGCCAGCAGTTTCTCGGACAGGGGCTACGAGCAGTACTTC.

The chain recombines TRBV5-1 with TRBJ1-3; D not certain. From germline, CDR1 is SGHRS and CDR2 YFSETQ. The CDR3 extends over 16 amino acids. Trimming took 1 base from V and 0 from J, leaving 11 bases between them. The CDR3 nucleotides are TGCGCCAGCAGCTTGCCAGAGGCTCACTCTGGAAACACCATATATTTT. Translating gives CASSLPEAHSGNTIYF.

The chain combines TRBV10-1 with TRBJ2-7, with 11 nucleotides matching TRBD2. This CDR3 contains 16 residues. Germline V CDR1 and CDR2: WNHNN, SYGVQD (reference sequence). With V trimmed by 5 bases and J by 6 bases, 12 bases remained unmatched. In nucleotides, the CDR3 is TGCGCCAGCAGTCCAGCAGGGCTAGCGGGAGGTCCCGAGCAGTACTTC. This translates into CASSPAGLAGGPEQYF.

The genes are TRBV7-9 and TRBJ2-7; the D is unclear. The V gene's germline CDR1 is SEHNR and CDR2 FQNEAQ (reference sequence). The CDR3 spans 11 residues. V was trimmed by 5 bases and J by 1 base, leaving 3 bases between them. The CDR3 nucleotides read TGTGCCAGCAGCGCGTCCTACGAGCAGTACTTC. Amino acid sequence: CASSASYEQYF.

The chain links TRBV6-6 to TRBJ1-1; 7 nucleotides line up with TRBD1. CDR3 size: 12 residues. With 2 bases clipped from V and 6 bases from J, the junction kept 0 bases outside the gene matches. Germline assignment: CDR1 MNHNY and CDR2 SVGAGI (reference sequence). The CDR3 loop is CASSYGQAEAFF. As DNA, the CDR3 is TGTGCCAGCAGTTACGGACAGGCTGAAGCTTTCTTT.

The J gene is TRBJ1-1, the V gene TRBV28; possible D gene TRBD1, 5 bases. Trimming pared 3 bases from V and 1 base from J, leaving 9 bases between. The germline CDR1 and CDR2 sequences are MDHEN and SYDVKM. The CDR3 is 14 residues long. In DNA, the CDR3 is TGTGCCAGCAGTTTGGCGGGGCCGAACACTGAAGCTTTCTTT. It yields the protein CASSLAGPNTEAFF.

V gene TRBV5-4 combines with J gene TRBJ2-7, with 11 bases matching TRBD2. There are 15 residues in the CDR3. The junction had 6 bases not matched to a gene; V was cut back by 4 bases and J by 3 bases. The germline V gene encodes CDR1 SGHNT and CDR2 YYREEE (reference sequence). The CDR3 region is CASSPGLADFYEQYF. CDR3 DNA sequence: TGTGCCAGCAGCCCGGGACTAGCGGACTTCTACGAGCAGTACTTC.

This sequence joins TRBV3-1 (or the pseudogene TRBV3-2) and TRBJ2-7, with D possibly matching TRBD1 (6 bases). Germline V CDR1 and CDR2: LGHDT, YNNKEL (reference sequence). CDR3 length: 16 residues. Trimming took 4 bases from V and 7 from J, leaving 23 bases between them. CDR3 sequence: CASSRGTPGTSGEQYF. In DNA, the CDR3 is TGTGCCAGCAGCCGAGGAACCCCCGGGACATCGGGAGAGCAGTACTTC.